In its sample, the clone carrying this T cell receptor beta chain was seen many times. This sample was included in a study of T-cell reconstitution after alpha-beta-depleted transplantation in children. The CDR3 consists of 14 residues. Germline V lookup: CDR1 LNHDA, CDR2 SQIVND (reference sequence). Trimming took 7 bases from V and 7 from J, leaving 14 bases between them. Preparation of the TCRbeta library used unique molecular identifiers. Each CDR3 protein is one row after TCRdb ran MiXCR on the PCR reads. The data hold fewer than 120,000 distinct CDR3 sequences, with around a tenth observed a single time.

This chain connects TRBV19 to TRBJ1-6; TRBD1 might be the D (5 bases). Specimen: PBMCs from the stem cell graft donor, collected from the stem cell graft. The clonotype was recovered from a human donor who donated a stem cell graft to a child with acute lymphoblastic leukemia. The chain's CDR3 is CASTGTWGNSPLHF. The DNA for the CDR3 is TGTGCCAGTACCGGGACGTGGGGGAATTCACCCCTCCACTTT.